This paragraph reports one TCR beta chain. Its antigen is not identified. This entry belongs to a study of regulatory T cells in long-lasting Graves disease. Time point indicated: persistent/refractory GD, antithyroid drugs over 5 years with positive TRAb. From RNA extracted from PBMCs, the TCR library was made. Under American Thyroid Association guidelines, Graves' disease was diagnosed. Peripheral blood, about 10 milliliters per patient, was collected in EDTA tubes. Study outcomes and limitations: Segments TRBV28, TRBJ1-2 and TRBJ2-5 showed preferential usage in persistent disease. Persistent Graves' disease cases displayed lower TCR diversity than newly diagnosed ones.

Relying on iRepertoire HTBI primers and Arm-PCR of CDR3 regions, the team built TCR beta libraries. TCRdb reanalysed the multiplex PCR reads using MiXCR and keeps one entry per CDR3 protein. The sample has fewer than 450,000 distinct CDR3 sequences, less than 25% seen once; the top ten hold 26%. The ends were cut back, 6 bases at V and 3 bases at J, with 11 bases in the middle. The CDR3 length is 14 residues. Germline CDR1 MNHNS, CDR2 SASEGT. The chain uses TRBV6-1 and TRBJ1-4; no firm D call. The source of this sequence is a female donor with Graves disease. Sequenced here: peripheral blood mononuclear cells (PBMCs), sampled when the disease was refractory, from a patient treated with antithyroid drugs. Written as DNA, the CDR3 is TGTGCCAGCAGCCGATCCGGGTCTAATGAAAAACTGTTTTTT. Encoded protein: CASSRSGSNEKLFF.